This T cell receptor (beta chain) was captured in a study of shared clonotypes between healthy human individuals. Overall study findings and caveats: Few donors restricted represented genetic and exposure-history diversity. Sampling involved blood alone; tissue repertoires likely differ. Between a handful of donors, naive CD4 clonotypes were shared at a level of about 5%.

A word on this clone: Its antigen is not known.

The CDR3 is made up of 17 amino acids. The V segment lost 1 base and the J segment 1 base; nucleotides outside the gene matches: 9. Looked up from germline, CDR1 is SGHNT and CDR2 is YYREEE (reference sequence). CD8 cells regarded as naive lacked CD45RO, were positively chosen for CCR7, and omitted terminally differentiated effector memory CD45RA+ cells. For sorted subsets, roughly 210 ng DNA per replicate equaled around 28,000 T cell genomes. The repertoire was sequenced with immunoSEQ multiplex PCR; TCRdb's copy has only in-frame clones and lacks some. This table holds approximately 590,000 clones, over 95% found once.

The sample was naive CD8+ T cells sorted from blood. This TCR came from a woman aged 25-40 years in good health. The rearrangement links TRBV5-4 to TRBJ2-3, with 7 nucleotides matching TRBD1. This CDR3 is CASSLPGGYVGTDTQYF. The CDR3 region has the DNA TGTGCCAGCAGCTTGCCAGGGGGTTATGTTGGCACAGATACGCAGTATTTT.